What follows are 26 T cell receptor beta chains derived from one specimen sequenced in a study of post-analysis software for immune sequencing data. These receptors are not linked to any known antigen. Findings and limits, study-wide: Relative to controls, patients had several TRBV segments at higher frequency, with TRBV5-6, TRBV5-1 and TRBV20-1 among these.

Researchers reported that TCR beta cDNA libraries carried unique molecular identifiers. A single record per CDR3 protein comes from TCRdb applying MiXCR to the PCR reads. The sample gives 700,000 to 900,000 distinct CDR3 sequences, around 42% of which show up once; roughly 4.5% is in the top ten. The sample consisted of blood. The receptors originated from a girl aged 5-17 years with multiple sclerosis.

The V gene is TRBV20-1, the J gene TRBJ2-3, with TRBD2 matching 11 bases. In germline, CDR1 is DFQATT, CDR2 SNEGSKA (reference sequence). V shed 3 bases, J shed 5 bases, and the junction held 10 bases outside the gene matches. There are 16 residues in the CDR3. CDR3: CSASLSGTSGLDTQYF. In nucleotides, the CDR3 is TGCAGTGCTAGTCTTTCCGGGACTAGCGGATTAGATACGCAGTATTTT.

This chain links TRBV20-1 with TRBJ1-2; 8 nucleotides align to TRBD1. Germline assignment: CDR1 DFQATT and CDR2 SNEGSKA (reference sequence). Trimming cost V 6 bases and J 1 base; bases outside gene matches: 4. CDR3 length: 13 residues. CDR3 residues: CSAMDRDNYGYTF. In DNA, the CDR3 is TGCAGTGCCATGGACAGGGATAACTATGGCTACACCTTC.

In its sample, this clonotype was seen a few times. V usage is TRBV7-2 and J usage is TRBJ2-7; no clear D gene. Germline CDR1 is SGHTA and CDR2 is FQGNSA. There are 14 residues in the CDR3. Deletions cut 7 bases from V and 2 bases from J, with 15 bases between. The CDR3 DNA follows: TGTGCCAGCAACCGGATGGCGGAAACCTACGAGCAGTACTTC. Its protein is CASNRMAETYEQYF.

This chain uses TRBV25-1 with TRBJ2-7; 8 positions agree with TRBD2. The CDR3 is 15 amino acids. Trimming at V came to 2 bases and at J to 3 bases, leaving 6 bases not matched to a gene. Germline V gene data show CDR1 as MGHDK and CDR2 as SYGVNS. CDR3 coding DNA: TGTGCCAGCAGTGAAGGAAGCAGCGGGGGCTACGAGCAGTACTTC. This sequence encodes CASSEGSSGGYEQYF.

The gene calls are TRBV4-3 and TRBJ2-1; 8 bases align to TRBD1. This CDR3 is 16 amino acids long. V was pared by 1 base and J by 6 bases, with 8 bases of the junction left unmatched. CDR1 is LGHNA and CDR2 is YSLEER in the germline V gene. The CDR3 protein is CASSQGARQGSNEQFF. In DNA, the CDR3 is TGCGCCAGCAGCCAAGGGGCCCGACAGGGGAGCAATGAGCAGTTCTTC.

V usage is TRBV7-9 and J usage is TRBJ2-1; TRBD2 matches at 11 bases. V was pared by 3 bases and J by 9 bases, with 1 base of the junction left unmatched. Germline values: CDR1 SEHNR, CDR2 FQNEAQ (reference sequence). This CDR3 is 13 amino acids long. The CDR3 region is CASSFSGRGEQFF. The CDR3 DNA reads TGTGCCAGCAGCTTTAGCGGGAGGGGTGAGCAGTTCTTC.

V usage is TRBV4-3 and J usage is TRBJ2-1; tentatively, D is TRBD2 (5 bases). Deletions cut 1 base from V and 5 bases from J, with 15 bases between. The CDR3 extends over 16 amino acids. Per germline, CDR1 LGHNA and CDR2 YSLEER. The DNA for the CDR3 is TGCGCCAGCAGCCAAGGAGAGGGTCGGGTTCACAATGAGCAGTTCTTC. Its translation: CASSQGEGRVHNEQFF.

The rearrangement joins TRBV7-8 to TRBJ2-1; 13 positions agree with TRBD2. CDR1 and CDR2 (germline): SGHVS, FQNEAQ. There are 16 residues in the CDR3. The ends lost 5 bases at V and 3 bases at J; junction bases unmatched: 4. CDR3 in DNA: TGTGCCAGCAGCCTCCGACTAGCGGGAGGCTACAATGAGCAGTTCTTC. This gives the protein CASSLRLAGGYNEQFF.

Many counts were recorded for this clonotype. V usage is TRBV29-1 and J usage is TRBJ2-7; D gene ambiguous. Germline V gene lookup returns CDR1 SQVTM and CDR2 ANQGSEA. The ends were cut back, 7 bases at V and 3 bases at J, with 10 bases in the middle. This CDR3 region has 11 residues. The CDR3: CSARQYYEQYF. CDR3 in DNA: TGCAGCGCGAGGCAGTACTACGAGCAGTACTTC.

This clonotype was detected only a few times. The chain employs TRBV7-2 and TRBJ2-5; D is unresolved. The J call may be incorrect, as the DNA end agrees better with TRBJ2-7. Germline CDR1 is SGHTA and CDR2 is FQGNSA. This CDR3 is 12 amino acids long. The CDR3 loop is CASSLSLYEQYF. CDR3 DNA: TGTGCCAGCAGTTTGAGCCTCTACGAGCAGTACTTC.

This clonotype was seen a handful of times. V is TRBV15 and J is TRBJ2-2, with TRBD1 identical over 8 bases. Trimming cost V 8 bases and J 8 bases; bases outside gene matches: 7. This CDR3 has 13 residues. Germline values: CDR1 LNHNV, CDR2 YYDKDF (reference sequence). The CDR3 coding sequence is TGTGCCACCTTGGGACAGGCGGGAGGGGAGCTGTTTTTT. Amino acid sequence: CATLGQAGGELFF.

This clonotype came up a few times. The chain links TRBV24-1 to TRBJ2-1; TRBD2 matches 10 bases. This CDR3 has 17 residues. Germline-derived CDR1 and CDR2 are KGHDR and SFDVKD. V lost 3 bases and J lost 9; bases outside the gene matches: 13. The CDR3: CATSDEKGAGGYGEQFF. The DNA for the CDR3 is TGTGCCACCAGTGATGAAAAGGGAGCGGGAGGGTATGGTGAGCAGTTCTTC.

J is TRBJ1-4 and V is TRBV7-9, with D possibly matching TRBD1 (5 bases). This CDR3 comprises 14 residues. The germline V and J ends were trimmed by 5 bases and 10 bases, with 17 bases remaining between them. Germline-derived CDR1 and CDR2 are SEHNR and FQNEAQ (reference sequence). The CDR3 spells CASSPGTVYGKLFF. The CDR3 region has the DNA TGTGCCAGCAGCCCAGGGACTGTATACGGAAAACTGTTTTTT.

The V and J genes are TRBV6-6 and TRBJ1-4; D is unclear. The V end was cut by 0 bases, the J end by 6 bases, with 5 bases between. From germline, CDR1 is MNHNY and CDR2 SVGAGI (reference sequence). The CDR3 contains 13 residues. The CDR3 bases are TGTGCCAGCAGTTACTCCAGTGATGAAAAACTGTTTTTT. Protein product: CASSYSSDEKLFF.

The V gene is TRBV29-1, the J gene TRBJ1-1; tentative D call: TRBD1 (5 bases). Germline V lookup: CDR1 SQVTM, CDR2 ANQGSEA. This CDR3 has 13 residues. Trimming removed 6 bases from V and 2 bases from J, with 13 bases in between. This chain's CDR3 is CSVHQGANTEAFF. In nucleotides, the CDR3 is TGCAGCGTCCATCAGGGAGCTAACACTGAAGCTTTCTTT. The full variable domain, completed using reference TRBV29-1 and TRBJ1-1, is SAVISQKPSRDICQRGTSLTIQCQVDSQVTMMFWYRQQPGQSLTLIATANQGSEATYESGFVIDKFPISRPNLTFSTLTVSNMSPEDSSIYLCSVHQGANTEAFFGQGTRLTVV.

This rearrangement joins TRBV19 to TRBJ1-2, with D perhaps TRBD1 (6 bases). Germline CDR1 reads LNHDA; CDR2 reads SQIVND (reference sequence). This CDR3 has 12 residues. Trimming pared 10 bases from V and 4 bases from J, leaving 13 bases between. The CDR3 DNA reads as TGTGCCACCTCAGGGGAACCCTATGGCTACACCTTC. Translated: CATSGEPYGYTF.

This clonotype was found a few times. This sequence joins TRBV27 and TRBJ2-7, with D maybe TRBD1 (6 bases). CDR1 MNHEY and CDR2 SMNVEV come from the germline V gene (reference sequence). This CDR3 region has 13 residues. V lost 3 bases to trimming and J lost 2 bases, with 8 bases between them. The CDR3 DNA follows: TGTGCCAGCAGTTTCACAGGGCCCTACGAGCAGTACTTC. Its translation is CASSFTGPYEQYF.

The chain has TRBV5-1 and TRBJ1-1; no reliable D call. Trimming pared 5 bases from V and 3 bases from J, leaving 14 bases between. Germline V gives CDR1 SGHRS, CDR2 YFSETQ. This CDR3 spans 14 amino acids. For the CDR3, the DNA is TGCGCCAGCAGACCCAGCCCGGGATACACTGAAGCTTTCTTT. It yields the protein CASRPSPGYTEAFF.

This clonotype occurred once. The chain combines TRBV25-1 with TRBJ1-6; 7 bases match TRBD1. Trimming took 2 bases from V and 8 from J; bases not matched to a gene: 6. CDR1 is MGHDK and CDR2 is SYGVNS in the germline V gene. The CDR3 consists of 15 residues. CDR3: CASSEPGTAHSPLHF. The CDR3 nucleotides read TGTGCCAGCAGTGAACCCGGGACAGCCCATTCACCCCTCCACTTT.

This chain connects TRBV7-3 to TRBJ2-2; D not resolved. The V end was cut by 4 bases, the J end by 7 bases, with 13 bases between. The germline V gene has CDR1 SGHTA and CDR2 FQGTGA. The CDR3 is made up of 14 amino acids. CDR3 nucleotide sequence: TGTGCCAGCAGCTCGCGAGATGGGTTCGGGGAGCTGTTTTTT. Translated, it gives CASSSRDGFGELFF.

This chain joins TRBV6-2 or TRBV6-3 and TRBJ2-7; D may be TRBD1 (5 bases). With the DNA end fitting TRBJ2-5 better, the J assignment may be wrong. The CDR3 extends over 14 amino acids. In germline, CDR1 is MNHEY, CDR2 SVGEGT. CDR3 in amino acids: CASSFLQVGETQYF. CDR3 DNA sequence: TGTGCCAGCAGTTTCTTACAGGTGGGGGAGACCCAGTACTTC.

Only a few counts were recorded for this clonotype. The chain combines TRBV9 with TRBJ2-4; 7 bases match TRBD2. The J call may be in error: the DNA end matches TRBJ2-7 better. The CDR3 runs to 15 residues. Germline CDR1 reads SGDLS; CDR2 reads YYNGEE. As DNA, the CDR3 is TGTGCCAGCAGCGTAGCGGCGGGAGTCTCCTACGAGCAGTACTTC. Translating gives CASSVAAGVSYEQYF.

The V gene is TRBV20-1, the J gene TRBJ2-4; possibly TRBD1 for D (6 bases). The V and J ends lost 1 base and 1 base respectively, with 11 bases between them. Germline assignment: CDR1 DFQATT and CDR2 SNEGSKA (reference sequence). The CDR3 runs 15 residues. In DNA form, the CDR3 reads TGCAGTGCTAGAGGCCCAGACAGGGCCAAAAACATTCAGTACTTC. This codes for CSARGPDRAKNIQYF.

The J gene is TRBJ1-5, the V gene TRBV29-1, with a weak D call TRBD1 (5 bases). Germline values: CDR1 SQVTM, CDR2 ANQGSEA. V was clipped by 7 bases and J by 6 bases, with 19 bases between them. The CDR3 length is 14 residues. CDR3 residues: CSGRRGLEGQPQHF. CDR3 nucleotide sequence: TGCAGCGGTCGCCGGGGCCTTGAAGGTCAGCCCCAGCATTTT. The full variable domain, completed using reference TRBV29-1 and TRBJ1-5, is SAVISQKPSRDICQRGTSLTIQCQVDSQVTMMFWYRQQPGQSLTLIATANQGSEATYESGFVIDKFPISRPNLTFSTLTVSNMSPEDSSIYLCSGRRGLEGQPQHFGDGTRLSIL.

The V gene is TRBV5-1, the J gene TRBJ1-4, with 7 positions matching TRBD1. CDR3 length equals 14 residues. V shed 2 bases and J 7 bases; nucleotides not matched to a gene: 5. Germline loops: CDR1 SGHRS, CDR2 YFSETQ. CDR3 DNA: TGCGCCAGCAGCTTAACAGGGGCTGCTGAAAAACTGTTTTTT. Amino acid sequence: CASSLTGAAEKLFF.

V and J are TRBV5-1 and TRBJ2-3; 15 positions agree with TRBD2. Per the germline V gene, CDR1 is SGHRS and CDR2 is YFSETQ. The CDR3 totals 18 residues. J gave up 5 bases and V 4 bases, and 11 bases lay outside the gene matches. The CDR3 coding sequence is TGCGCCAGCAGCCCAGGGACTAGCGGGAGGTCGGCCGTAGATACGCAGTATTTT. This codes for CASSPGTSGRSAVDTQYF.